One and the same sample provided the 29 T cell receptor beta chains below, sequenced in a study of cytomegalovirus exposure and HLA in healthy donors (TCRdb year 2017). The library came from the immunoSEQ multiplex PCR assay. For the multiplex PCR, a mixture combining 60 forward primers for TCR Vbeta segments and 13 reverse primers for TCR Jbeta segments was used. The clones in this table, taken by TCRdb from immuneACCESS, are in-frame only. Not every clone is retained; where verified, under half of the shortfall comes from an unresolved V gene, and the cause of the rest is unknown. This sample's table has entries for 200,000 or so clones. The leading ten clones occupy 0.74% of the sample. The sequencing sample was made of PBMCs. The receptors were gathered from a boy under 18 in good health and CMV-seronegative.

The chain combines TRBV6-5 with TRBJ2-7; 8 bases line up with TRBD1. V was pared by 0 bases and J by 3 bases, with 7 bases of the junction left unmatched. The CDR3 extends over 16 amino acids. Germline CDR1 is MNHEY and CDR2 is SVGAGI. CDR3 protein: CASSYSRGRGLYEQYF. The CDR3 region has the DNA TGTGCCAGCAGTTACTCCAGGGGCAGGGGGCTCTACGAGCAGTACTTC.

The chain employs TRBV19 and TRBJ2-1, with 9 bases lining up with TRBD1. Germline V gene data show CDR1 as LNHDA and CDR2 as SQIVND (reference sequence). This CDR3 has 16 residues. The V segment lost 6 bases and the J segment 4 bases; nucleotides outside the gene matches: 10. The CDR3 here is CASRRVGTGKYNEQFF. In DNA, the CDR3 is TGTGCCAGTAGGCGGGTGGGGACAGGGAAGTACAATGAGCAGTTCTTC.

This chain links TRBV2 with TRBJ1-3; TRBD1 is a possible D gene (6 bases). The V gene lost 3 bases and the J gene lost 2 bases, with 14 bases spanning the gap. The germline V gene has CDR1 SNHLY and CDR2 FYNNEI. The CDR3 is 16 amino acids. CDR3 region: CASSDWSGGTGNTIYF. The CDR3 region has the DNA TGTGCCAGCAGTGATTGGTCTGGGGGCACTGGAAACACCATATATTTT.

The chain is built from TRBV11-3 and TRBJ2-1; a possible D gene is TRBD2 (5 bases). This CDR3 is 16 amino acids long. Trimming took off 2 bases at V and 6 bases at J, with 17 bases between the two ends. Germline values: CDR1 SGHNT, CDR2 YENEEA. The CDR3 loop reads CASSLRSTGSRNEQFF. The CDR3 DNA is TGTGCCAGCAGCTTAAGGTCCACGGGGAGCCGCAATGAGCAGTTCTTC.

V is TRBV7-6 and J is TRBJ2-2, with 16 nucleotides matching TRBD2. V gave up 1 base and J gave up 0 bases; unmatched junction bases: 5. CDR1 and CDR2 (germline): SGHVS, FNYEAQ. CDR3 size: 20 residues. The CDR3 loop reads CASSLGGLAGGLANTGELFF. The CDR3 nucleotides are TGTGCCAGCAGCTTAGGGGGACTAGCGGGGGGGCTCGCGAACACCGGGGAGCTGTTTTTT.

The chain is built from TRBV19 and TRBJ2-7, with 8 bases aligning to TRBD1. There are 14 residues in the CDR3. V gave up 5 bases and J gave up 6 bases; unmatched junction bases: 9. CDR1 is LNHDA and CDR2 is SQIVND in the germline V gene (reference sequence). In DNA form, the CDR3 reads TGTGCCAGTAGTGCTTTTCAGGGGGCGATCGAGCAGTACTTC. It specifies CASSAFQGAIEQYF.

This chain connects TRBV2 to TRBJ2-3, with a weak D call TRBD2 (6 bases). CDR3 size: 17 residues. V shed 4 bases and J shed 2 bases, with 19 bases lying between them. Germline lookup yields CDR1 SNHLY and CDR2 FYNNEI. CDR3 sequence reads: CASSGQGGSGSTDTQYF. The DNA for the CDR3 is TGTGCCAGCAGTGGCCAAGGAGGTAGCGGTTCCACAGATACGCAGTATTTT.

The chain couples TRBV15 to TRBJ2-6; 8 nucleotides align to TRBD1. There are 14 residues in the CDR3. V lost 10 bases, J lost 2 bases, and 4 bases stayed unmatched. CDR1 is LNHNV, CDR2 YYDKDF, per germline (reference sequence). The CDR3 coding sequence is TGTGCCATCCAGGGGGCTCCTGGGGCCAACGTCCTGACTTTC. Its protein is CAIQGAPGANVLTF. Filled out from reference TRBV15 and TRBJ2-6, the complete variable domain reads DAMVIQNPRYQVTQFGKPVTLSCSQTLNHNVMYWYQQKSSQAPKLLFHYYDKDFNNEADTPDNFQSRRPNTSFCFLDIRSPGLGDTAMYLCAIQGAPGANVLTFGAGSRLTVL.

The gene calls are TRBV27 and TRBJ1-6, with D uncertain. The CDR3 has 12 amino acids. Germline V CDR1 and CDR2: MNHEY, SMNVEV (reference sequence). The CDR3 coding sequence is TGTGTCAGTACTACTCGGAACTCACCCCTCCACTTT. It codes for CVSTTRNSPLHF.

The V and J genes are TRBV18 and TRBJ1-6; 7 nucleotides line up with TRBD1. The V gene's germline CDR1 is KGHSH and CDR2 LQKENI. The CDR3 contains 14 residues. Trimming took 0 bases from V and 14 from J; bases not matched to a gene: 7. The CDR3 coding sequence is TGTGCCAGCTCACCACCGGGACAGTCTAACTCCCTCCACTTT. This translates into CASSPPGQSNSLHF.

The V call is TRBV5-1, the J call TRBJ2-3, with TRBD2 matching over 11 bases. Trimming cost V 3 bases and J 2 bases; bases outside gene matches: 8. The CDR3 covers 17 residues. Germline assignment: CDR1 SGHRS and CDR2 YFSETQ. CDR3 DNA: TGCGCCAGCAGCTCCACGGAGGGACTAGCGGTCACAGATACGCAGTATTTT. Amino acids: CASSSTEGLAVTDTQYF.

The rearrangement uses TRBV2 and TRBJ2-7; 11 bases align to TRBD1. V gave up 7 bases and J gave up 6 bases; unmatched junction bases: 8. This CDR3 comprises 14 residues. Germline V gene lookup returns CDR1 SNHLY and CDR2 FYNNEI. The CDR3 DNA reads as TGTGCCAGCACGCCGGGACAGGGGGTCTCCGAGCAGTACTTC. Translation gives CASTPGQGVSEQYF.

The gene calls are TRBV7-2 and TRBJ2-2; TRBD2 might be the D (5 bases). CDR1 SGHTA and CDR2 FQGNSA come from the germline V gene. There are 18 residues in the CDR3. The V gene lost 2 bases and the J gene lost 0 bases, with 16 bases spanning the gap. The CDR3 protein is CASSLSEREFSNTGELFF. CDR3 DNA sequence: TGTGCCAGCAGCTTATCTGAAAGGGAGTTTTCGAACACCGGGGAGCTGTTTTTT.

The chain links TRBV11-2 to TRBJ2-7, with D possibly matching TRBD2 (5 bases). CDR1 and CDR2 from the germline V gene are SGHAT and FQNNGV. This CDR3 region has 14 residues. Trimming took 3 bases from V and 5 from J, leaving 14 bases between them. CDR3 in DNA: TGTGCCAGCAGCTTCCTCCGGGATGAAGACGAGCAGTACTTC. The encoded protein is CASSFLRDEDEQYF.

This chain uses TRBV11-2 with TRBJ2-1, with a tentative D call TRBD2 (6 bases). The germline gives CDR1 SGHAT, CDR2 FQNNGV. CDR3 size: 16 residues. Deletions cut 5 bases from V and 0 bases from J, with 14 bases between. The DNA of the CDR3 is TGTGCCAGCAGCCCGGGCGTTAGCGGCTCCTACAATGAGCAGTTCTTC. Translating gives CASSPGVSGSYNEQFF.

This chain connects TRBV19 to TRBJ1-1; D unresolved. V lost 1 base and J 7 bases, leaving 13 bases between the germline ends. Germline V gives CDR1 LNHDA, CDR2 SQIVND (reference sequence). The length of the CDR3 is 14 residues. The CDR3 is CASSIVVEAHEAFF. The CDR3 DNA reads TGTGCCAGTAGTATAGTAGTAGAGGCTCATGAAGCTTTCTTT.

The chain links TRBV2 to TRBJ1-2, with TRBD1 as a possible D gene (5 bases). The CDR3 runs 14 residues. Trimming took off 4 bases at V and 2 bases at J, with 11 bases between the two ends. Per germline, CDR1 SNHLY and CDR2 FYNNEI. This CDR3 reads CASSGQGGNYGYTF. The CDR3 DNA reads as TGTGCCAGCAGTGGGCAGGGAGGGAACTATGGCTACACCTTC.

V usage is TRBV7-8 and J usage is TRBJ2-3; 10 nucleotides line up with TRBD1. Germline V gene sequence: CDR1 SGHVS, CDR2 FQNEAQ. The ends lost 4 bases at V and 0 bases at J; junction bases unmatched: 4. The CDR3 spans 16 residues. This CDR3 reads CASSSGTGESTDTQYF. The CDR3 bases are TGTGCCAGCAGCTCCGGGACAGGGGAGAGCACAGATACGCAGTATTTT.

The gene calls are TRBV18 and TRBJ2-5; 10 nucleotides agree with TRBD2. Germline V lookup: CDR1 KGHSH, CDR2 LQKENI. The V segment lost 0 bases and the J segment 9 bases; nucleotides outside the gene matches: 7. CDR3 length: 15 residues. CDR3 sequence: CASSPPLAGPGAQYF. CDR3 DNA sequence: TGTGCCAGCTCACCACCACTAGCGGGGCCAGGGGCCCAGTACTTC.

The CDR3 sequence is CASSGEGPTYEQYF. The CDR3 coding sequence is TGTGCCAGCAGCGGGGAAGGACCGACCTACGAGCAGTACTTC. The rearrangement links TRBV6-1 to TRBJ2-5; a possible D gene is TRBD2 (5 bases). The DNA end is a closer match to TRBJ2-7, so the J assignment may be wrong. This CDR3 is built from 14 residues. CDR1 is MNHNS and CDR2 is SASEGT in the germline V gene.

The chain carries TRBV7-2 and TRBJ1-1; D is ambiguous. Germline V gene lookup returns CDR1 SGHTA and CDR2 FQGNSA. The CDR3 contains 15 residues. Deletions cut 4 bases from V and 2 bases from J, with 14 bases between. The chain's CDR3 is CASSSTGTVNTEAFF. CDR3 sequence (DNA): TGTGCCAGCAGCTCAACCGGCACAGTTAACACTGAAGCTTTCTTT.

V is TRBV19 and J is TRBJ1-2; the D is unclear. V lost 6 bases to trimming and J lost 4 bases, with 15 bases between them. Germline V gene lookup returns CDR1 LNHDA and CDR2 SQIVND (reference sequence). CDR3 length: 14 amino acids. The DNA of the CDR3 is TGTGCCAGTAGCGAGGAAGTCTATTCCTATGGCTACACCTTC. The encoded protein is CASSEEVYSYGYTF.

As DNA, the CDR3 is TGTGCCAGCAGGAAGGACAGGGCAGAGACCCAGTACTTC. Its translation: CASRKDRAETQYF. The chain combines TRBV6-1 with TRBJ2-5; 8 bases line up with TRBD1. The CDR3 contains 13 residues. The germline CDR1 and CDR2 sequences are MNHNS and SASEGT. The J segment lost 4 bases and the V segment lost 6 bases, leaving 4 bases of the junction unmatched.

The chain uses TRBV6-5 and TRBJ1-5, with a weak D call TRBD1 (5 bases). V lost 10 bases, J lost 0 bases, and 10 bases lay in between. The CDR3 spans 13 residues. Germline lookup yields CDR1 MNHEY and CDR2 SVGAGI. The CDR3 sequence: CATGHFSNQPQHF. CDR3 sequence (DNA): TGTGCCACCGGACACTTTAGCAATCAGCCCCAGCATTTT.

Regarding this clone: One end of the junction does not line up with germline, which may come from a read error. This CDR3 is also generated by other DNA sequences in the sample. CDR3 in DNA: TGTGCCAGCAGCTTAGATCTTGGCAGGGCTGAAGGCTATACCTTC. Its translation is CASSLDLGRAEGYTF. The chain employs TRBV11-2 and TRBJ1-2; D perhaps matches TRBD1 (5 bases). This CDR3 region has 15 residues. Germline loops: CDR1 SGHAT, CDR2 FQNNGV.

The rearrangement uses TRBV2 and TRBJ2-1, with 11 bases lining up with TRBD1. After removal of 4 bases from V and 8 bases from J, the junction contained 4 bases not matched to a gene. The CDR3 sequence is 14 residues long. Germline CDR1 is SNHLY and CDR2 is FYNNEI. DNA of the CDR3: TGTGCCAGCAGTGGGACAGGGGGCATATATGAGCAGTTCTTC. It encodes CASSGTGGIYEQFF.

V gene TRBV7-2 combines with J gene TRBJ2-1; 12 bases are shared with TRBD2. CDR3 length: 15 residues. The V segment lost 5 bases and the J segment 6 bases; nucleotides outside the gene matches: 5. The germline V gene encodes CDR1 SGHTA and CDR2 FQGNSA. The CDR3 reads CASSASGGESNEQFF. The CDR3 DNA is TGTGCCAGCAGCGCTAGCGGGGGGGAGTCCAATGAGCAGTTCTTC. Variable domain in full (rest from reference TRBV7-2 and TRBJ2-1): GAGVSQSPSNKVTEKGKDVELRCDPISGHTALYWYRQSLGQGLEFLIYFQGNSAPDKSGLPSDRFSAERTGGSVSTLTIQRTQQEDSAVYLCASSASGGESNEQFFGPGTRLTVL.

The V call is TRBV9, the J call TRBJ2-1, with TRBD1 as a possible D gene (5 bases). In germline, CDR1 is SGDLS, CDR2 YYNGEE. There are 16 residues in the CDR3. V lost 0 bases to trimming and J lost 0 bases, with 10 bases between them. Here the CDR3 DNA reads TGTGCCAGCAGCGTAGGGGGCAGGAACTCCTACAATGAGCAGTTCTTC. Translation gives CASSVGGRNSYNEQFF.

V is TRBV5-4 and J is TRBJ2-7; no firm D call. There are 12 residues in the CDR3. Looked up from germline, CDR1 is SGHNT and CDR2 is YYREEE (reference sequence). V shed 3 bases and J shed 4 bases, with 8 bases lying between them. As DNA, the CDR3 is TGTGCCAGCAGCTCTCTATCTTACGAGCAGTACTTC. It encodes CASSSLSYEQYF.